The text below deals with one T cell receptor (beta chain). Its antigen is unknown. In the PCR, 60 Vbeta and 13 Jbeta primers were used. TCRdb's table, derived via immunoSEQ multiplex PCR, lists solely in-frame clones and lacks some. This sample yields around 180,000 clones, of which roughly three quarters are seen a single time; 1.5% to 2% belongs to the top ten. These data are taken from a study of cytomegalovirus exposure and HLA in healthy donors. The study, taken as a whole, reports: Most TCRs appeared rarely, but some public TCRs recurred in many donors. Researchers reported in a later analysis that a missense DCLRE1C variant was tied to TCR beta V- and J-gene trimming. Earlier analysis looked at TCR beta V segments, and most were productive about 90% or about 30% of the time.

Germline-derived CDR1 and CDR2 are SGHTA and FQGNSA. V lost 4 bases to trimming and J lost 7 bases; unmatched junction nucleotides: 9. The CDR3 runs to 15 residues. Healthy bone marrow donors made up the cohort. The sample was PBMCs. This chain uses TRBV7-2 with TRBJ2-5; 10 nucleotides align to TRBD1. The sequence derives from a woman aged 45-65 years in good health and CMV-seronegative. The chain's CDR3 is CASSSRDRGTGTQYF. DNA for the CDR3: TGTGCCAGCAGCTCCCGGGACAGGGGTACCGGGACCCAGTACTTC.